This entry is about one T cell receptor beta chain. Its antigen is currently not known. Base-call qualities are not available, and no considerably larger clone is one nucleotide away. Library construction relied on the immunoSEQ multiplex PCR assay. The table was pulled from immuneACCESS by TCRdb, which kept in-frame rearrangements only. Such tables lose some clones; where checked, under half of the loss comes from unresolved V genes, and the rest has no known cause. A total of more than 80,000 clones appear in this sample, 80% to 95% of them only once. Roughly 1.7% of the sample comes from the top ten. These data are taken from a study of T cell changes during pregnancy in multiple sclerosis (dated by TCRdb to the late 2010s). Broadly, across the study: In women with multiple sclerosis, the researchers looked at how the T cell repertoire shifted as pregnancy progressed.

The CDR3, from cysteine to phenylalanine, totals 14 residues. Only the CDR3 region is kept as DNA, spanning 42 bases read in frame from base 1. Trimming removed 2 bases from V and 8 bases from J; the gene matches leave 5 bases unexplained. Via the germline V gene (reference sequence), CDR1 is MNHNY and CDR2 SVGAGI. Recombination connected TRBV6-6 to TRBJ1-1; 10 of the junction bases match TRBD1. The TCR sequence derives from a female donor with multiple sclerosis, enrolled in a pregnancy study. The material was peripheral blood, obtained after pregnancy. The CDR3 region has the sequence CASSYQTGGLEAFF. The DNA reads TGTGCCAGCAGTTACCAGACAGGGGGCTTGGAAGCTTTCTTT.